The entry that follows covers one TCR beta chain sequence. The antigen is not known. Profiled with immunoSEQ multiplex PCR; TCRdb holds only in-frame clones, not every one. The sample consists of 250,000 or so clones, about 92% of them appearing once. The sample comes from a study of T cell responses to AZD1222 COVID-19 vaccine. The study, taken as a whole, reports: Receipt of two AZD1222 doses was followed by a rise in Spike-specific TCR breadth and depth.

The sample here was peripheral blood, taken on day 0 of AZD1222 vaccination. The TCR was taken from an adult in good health.

The CDR3 region is CASSFLRNEQFF. Written as DNA, the CDR3 is TGTGCCAGCAGTTTCCTGAGGAATGAGCAGTTCTTC. The V gene is TRBV28, the J gene TRBJ2-1, with unresolved D. Germline V gene sequence: CDR1 MDHEN, CDR2 SYDVKM. The CDR3 consists of 12 residues. The V end lost 3 bases, the J end lost 7 bases, and 7 bases lay between the germline ends.